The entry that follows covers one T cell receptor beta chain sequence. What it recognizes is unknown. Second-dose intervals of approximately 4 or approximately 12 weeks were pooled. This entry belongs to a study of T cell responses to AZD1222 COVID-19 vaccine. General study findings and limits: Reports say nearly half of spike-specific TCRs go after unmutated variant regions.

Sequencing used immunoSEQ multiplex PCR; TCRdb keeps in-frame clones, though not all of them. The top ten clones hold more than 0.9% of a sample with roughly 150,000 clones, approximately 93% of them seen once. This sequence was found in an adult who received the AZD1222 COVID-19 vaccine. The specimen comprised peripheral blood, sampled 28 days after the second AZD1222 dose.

The CDR3 loop is CASSLAAEQFF. In nucleotides, the CDR3 is TGTGCCAGCAGCTTAGCGGCGGAGCAGTTCTTC. The chain recombines TRBV7-2 with TRBJ2-1, with D unclear. The CDR3 has 11 residues. Between the trimmed V and J ends, which lost 0 bases and 10 bases, there was a span of 4 bases. CDR1 and CDR2 (germline): SGHTA, FQGNSA.